This TCR beta chain was recovered during a study of neoadjuvant anti-PD-1 for oral cavity cancer. Study background: Before surgery, most patients got three to four biweekly 3 mg/kg nivolumab doses. Broader study findings: Higher pretreatment Treg/Th17 ratios tracked higher pretreatment blood clonality. Greater tumor shrinkage accompanied bigger post-treatment sizes of preexisting clones.

The CDR3 sequence is 15 residues long. Germline CDR1 is LNHNV and CDR2 is YYDKDF (reference sequence). The V gene lost 4 bases and the J gene lost 8 bases, with 15 bases spanning the gap. Remarks on this clone: Antigen specificity is unknown.

Generated by immunoSEQ multiplex PCR, the TCRdb table keeps only in-frame clones and is missing some. The sample yields roughly 15,000 clones, 40% seen once. This sample's time point: after neoadjuvant nivolumab, at surgical resection. Stage II-IVA oral cavity squamous cell carcinoma was new and untreated by systemic or radiation therapy. The J gene is TRBJ1-6, the V gene TRBV15; unclear D gene. The source material was tumor tissue, sampled after nivolumab (anti-PD-1) treatment. The source of this sequence is a person aged 35-79 years with oral cavity squamous cell carcinoma. The CDR3 spells CATSIYQYGDSPLHF. CDR3 bases: TGTGCCACCAGCATATATCAATATGGGGATTCACCCCTCCACTTT. Full variable domain (outside the CDR3, taken from reference TRBV15 and TRBJ1-6): DAMVIQNPRYQVTQFGKPVTLSCSQTLNHNVMYWYQQKSSQAPKLLFHYYDKDFNNEADTPDNFQSRRPNTSFCFLDIRSPGLGDTAMYLCATSIYQYGDSPLHFGNGTRLTVT.